A single sample gave rise to the 32 T cell receptor beta chains below, sequenced in a study of T cell responses to AZD1222 COVID-19 vaccine. Method: immunoSEQ multiplex PCR; TCRdb's copy keeps in-frame clones and lacks some. Of approximately 100,000 clones in the sample, approximately 87% are singletons; the top ten hold 9% to 15%. The input for sequencing was peripheral blood, taken on day 0 of AZD1222 vaccination. Receptors originate from an adult in good health.

This clone was seen a few times. The chain employs TRBV19 and TRBJ1-2; D ambiguous. The germline V gene encodes CDR1 LNHDA and CDR2 SQIVND (reference sequence). V was cut by 7 bases and J by 4 bases, with 13 bases left in between. CDR3 length: 13 amino acids. The CDR3 is CASNVKGTYGYTF. Here the CDR3 DNA reads TGTGCCAGTAATGTGAAAGGTACCTATGGCTACACCTTC.

DNA for the CDR3: TGTGCCAGCAACCCGGGAGAGCGGGAGAGGCCCGGGGAGCTGTTTTTT. Its translation: CASNPGERERPGELFF. J is TRBJ2-2 and V is TRBV21-1; no DNA check was done on the table's D call, TRBD2. TRBV21-1 is shown as a pseudogene. The CDR3 runs to 16 residues.

The V gene is TRBV5-6, the J gene TRBJ1-3; weak D call: TRBD1 (5 bases). V lost 4 bases and J 4 bases, leaving 15 bases between the germline ends. The CDR3 is 15 amino acids. Germline V gene sequence: CDR1 SGHDT, CDR2 YYEEEE. In DNA form, the CDR3 reads TGTGCCAGCAGCCAATTAGGGGCATCAGGAAACACCATATATTTT. Its translation: CASSQLGASGNTIYF.

The chain employs TRBV28 and TRBJ2-7; D is unclear. Trimming shortened V by 3 bases and J by 0 bases, and 9 bases separated the two germline ends. Germline V gives CDR1 MDHEN, CDR2 SYDVKM. The CDR3 has 14 amino acids. CDR3 coding DNA: TGTGCCAGCAGTTTTCCATTTGCCTCCTACGAGCAGTACTTC. Translating it yields CASSFPFASYEQYF.

The chain joins TRBV11-2 to TRBJ2-7; 12 bases match TRBD2. Germline assignment: CDR1 SGHAT and CDR2 FQNNGV. V shed 4 bases, J shed 3 bases, and the junction held 4 bases outside the gene matches. The CDR3 loop spans 15 amino acids. The CDR3 protein is CASSSRTSGNYEQYF. For the CDR3, the DNA is TGTGCCAGCAGCTCAAGGACTAGCGGGAACTACGAGCAGTACTTC.

The chain is built from TRBV6-5 and TRBJ1-4, with TRBD1 identical over 7 bases. The germline V gene encodes CDR1 MNHEY and CDR2 SVGAGI. CDR3 length: 14 residues. Trimming cost V 5 bases and J 8 bases; bases outside gene matches: 8. CDR3 protein: CASSIGTAGEKLFF. CDR3 nucleotides: TGTGCCAGCAGTATCGGGACAGCAGGGGAAAAACTGTTTTTT.

The chain links TRBV28 to TRBJ1-1, with D unclear. The CDR3 totals 12 residues. The V end lost 4 bases, the J end lost 9 bases, and 12 bases lay between the germline ends. Germline CDR1 is MDHEN and CDR2 is SYDVKM. The CDR3: CASSSPALQAFF. CDR3 bases: TGTGCCAGCAGTTCACCTGCCCTACAAGCTTTCTTT. The full variable domain, completed using reference TRBV28 and TRBJ1-1, is DVKVTQSSRYLVKRTGEKVFLECVQDMDHENMFWYRQDPGLGLRLIYFSYDVKMKEKGDIPEGYSVSREKKERFSLILESASTNQTSMYLCASSSPALQAFFGQGTRLTVV.

This chain links TRBV7-2 with TRBJ2-3; possible D gene TRBD2, 6 bases. The CDR3 is made up of 14 amino acids. CDR1 is SGHTA and CDR2 is FQGNSA in the germline V gene. The V end was cut by 1 base, the J end by 6 bases, with 11 bases between. This CDR3 is CASSLDGSGDTQYF. CDR3 DNA sequence: TGTGCCAGCAGCTTAGACGGGAGTGGCGATACGCAGTATTTT.

The rearrangement links TRBV4-2 to TRBJ2-3; the match to TRBD1 covers 9 bases. The CDR3 has 17 residues. V lost 0 bases to trimming and J lost 5 bases; unmatched junction nucleotides: 9. The germline V gene has CDR1 LGHNA and CDR2 YNFKEQ. The CDR3 spells CASSQDPGTGIRDTQYF. CDR3 bases: TGTGCCAGCAGCCAAGACCCCGGGACAGGGATAAGAGATACGCAGTATTTT.

The chain employs TRBV5-4 and TRBJ2-1, with no clear D. The V end lost 3 bases, the J end lost 0 bases, and 10 bases lay between the germline ends. This CDR3 is 15 amino acids long. Germline V gene lookup returns CDR1 SGHNT and CDR2 YYREEE (reference sequence). The CDR3 DNA reads as TGTGCCAGCAGCTCCATGCGGTTCTCCTACAATGAGCAGTTCTTC. The encoded protein is CASSSMRFSYNEQFF.

The chain uses TRBV30 and TRBJ2-3; D remains unclear. The CDR3 has 12 amino acids. Germline CDR1 GTSNPN, CDR2 SVGIG (reference sequence). V dropped 4 bases and J dropped 2 bases, with 7 bases sitting between them. DNA of the CDR3: TGTGCCTGGATGCGCGACACAGATACGCAGTATTTT. Its protein product is CAWMRDTDTQYF.

The chain uses TRBV7-2 and TRBJ2-1, with D perhaps TRBD2 (5 bases). CDR3 size: 14 residues. V lost 2 bases and J lost 10, with 15 bases in between. CDR1 is SGHTA and CDR2 is FQGNSA in the germline V gene. The CDR3 DNA follows: TGTGCCAGCAGCTTAAATAGCGACTCCGGGGAGCAGTTCTTC. Residues: CASSLNSDSGEQFF.

The gene calls are TRBV28 and TRBJ1-4, with D unclear. CDR3 length equals 12 residues. CDR1 is MDHEN and CDR2 is SYDVKM in the germline V gene. The V gene lost 10 bases and the J gene lost 8 bases, with 14 bases spanning the gap. The CDR3 coding sequence is TGTGCCACCCGGTCCGGGAAGGAAAAACTGTTTTTT. As protein: CATRSGKEKLFF.

The CDR3 coding sequence is TGTGCCAGCTCTGTAGCGCTTAAGGGGGGAGATACGCAGTATTTT. Translated, it gives CASSVALKGGDTQYF. V and J are TRBV28 and TRBJ2-3; the D gene could be TRBD1 or TRBD2 (6 bases each). Germline values: CDR1 MDHEN, CDR2 SYDVKM. CDR3 length: 15 amino acids. The V gene lost 8 bases and the J gene lost 5 bases, with 20 bases spanning the gap.

In nucleotides, the CDR3 is TGTGCCAGCAGTGAAAGGGGACTAGCGGTTTACAATGAGCAGTTCTTC. Its translation is CASSERGLAVYNEQFF. The J gene is TRBJ2-1, the V gene TRBV6-1; 11 bases fit TRBD2. After removal of 2 bases from V and 4 bases from J, the junction contained 4 bases not matched to a gene. The CDR3 covers 16 residues. CDR1 and CDR2 from the germline V gene are MNHNS and SASEGT.

This clone was counted only a few times. This chain links TRBV9 with TRBJ1-3; D perhaps matches TRBD1 (6 bases). CDR1 SGDLS and CDR2 YYNGEE come from the germline V gene. The CDR3 covers 15 residues. V was shortened by 4 bases and J by 2 bases, with 13 bases between the two germline ends. The CDR3 loop reads CASSPGDRPGNTIYF. The CDR3 bases are TGTGCCAGCAGCCCAGGGGACCGACCTGGAAACACCATATATTTT.

This chain joins TRBV9 and TRBJ2-1, with D possibly matching TRBD1 (6 bases). The CDR3 runs to 17 residues. V lost 1 base and J 8 bases, leaving 22 bases between the germline ends. From germline, CDR1 is SGDLS and CDR2 YYNGEE. CDR3 DNA sequence: TGTGCCAGCAGCGTAACCCGCGCCACAGGGTTCACTCATGAGCAGTTCTTC. It is translated as CASSVTRATGFTHEQFF.

V is TRBV5-6 and J is TRBJ1-2; D is uncertain. V lost 1 base and J lost 8, with 6 bases in between. This CDR3 comprises 11 residues. Germline loops: CDR1 SGHDT, CDR2 YYEEEE. The CDR3 is CASSLKRGYTF. The CDR3 bases are TGTGCCAGCAGCTTGAAACGGGGCTACACCTTC.

This clone was detected once. The chain is built from TRBV6-6 and TRBJ1-5; 8 bases are shared with TRBD1. The CDR3 has 14 amino acids. Germline CDR1 MNHNY, CDR2 SVGAGI (reference sequence). V trimming: 10 bases; J trimming: 6 bases; junction bases outside the gene matches: 11. CDR3 sequence: CATRPTGGTQPQHF. The DNA for the CDR3 is TGTGCCACGCGCCCCACAGGGGGTACTCAGCCCCAGCATTTT.

The V gene is TRBV28, the J gene TRBJ1-6; D is uncertain. This CDR3 comprises 16 residues. CDR1 is MDHEN and CDR2 is SYDVKM in the germline V gene. V lost 3 bases and J 8 bases, leaving 17 bases between the germline ends. The CDR3 DNA sequence: TGTGCCAGCAGTTTTGGGTTTAGCTCCGGAGATTCACCCCTCCACTTT. Its translation is CASSFGFSSGDSPLHF.

V is TRBV5-6 and J is TRBJ1-6, with TRBD1 matching over 9 bases. The germline V gene encodes CDR1 SGHDT and CDR2 YYEEEE. The ends lost 1 base at V and 11 bases at J; junction bases unmatched: 10. The CDR3 runs to 16 residues. The CDR3 loop reads CASSLYPGQGTTPLHF. In DNA, the CDR3 is TGTGCCAGCAGCTTGTACCCGGGACAGGGAACGACACCCCTCCACTTT. The variable domain in full, with the rest retrieved from reference TRBV5-6 and TRBJ1-6, is DAGVTQSPTHLIKTRGQQVTLRCSPKSGHDTVSWYQQALGQGPQFIFQYYEEEERQRGNFPDRFSGHQFPNYSSELNVNALLLGDSALYLCASSLYPGQGTTPLHFGNGTRLTVT.

The rearrangement links TRBV5-6 to TRBJ1-1; D remains ambiguous. V dropped 3 bases and J dropped 10 bases, with 16 bases sitting between them. CDR3 length equals 13 residues. Per germline, CDR1 SGHDT and CDR2 YYEEEE. CDR3 DNA: TGTGCCAGCAGCTCCAGGCTGGGCGGGATAGCTTTCTTT. Its protein is CASSSRLGGIAFF.

This chain connects TRBV14 to TRBJ2-1; D gene ambiguous. The CDR3 has 12 amino acids. Between the trimmed V and J ends, which lost 1 base and 7 bases, there was a span of 5 bases. CDR1 is SGHDN, CDR2 FVKESK, per germline. CDR3 sequence: CASSQAKNEQFF. The CDR3 coding sequence is TGTGCCAGCAGCCAAGCTAAAAATGAGCAGTTCTTC.

This chain uses TRBV19 with TRBJ1-3; TRBD1 matches at 11 bases. The CDR3 is 17 amino acids. Losses at the gene ends were 5 bases for V and 1 base for J; bases not matched to a gene: 7. CDR1 and CDR2 (germline): LNHDA, SQIVND (reference sequence). CDR3 in DNA: TGTGCCAGTAGTTCCCTCGGGACAGGGGGGTCTGGAAACACCATATATTTT. It encodes CASSSLGTGGSGNTIYF.

V is TRBV3-1 (or the pseudogene TRBV3-2) and J is TRBJ1-1; tentatively, D is TRBD1 (6 bases). V lost 0 bases, J lost 0 bases, and 8 bases lay in between. CDR3 size: 15 residues. Germline lookup yields CDR1 LGHDT and CDR2 YNNKEL (reference sequence). The CDR3 DNA reads as TGTGCCAGCAGCCAAGAGAACAGGGTGAACACTGAAGCTTTCTTT. Translating it yields CASSQENRVNTEAFF.

The chain combines TRBV27 with TRBJ1-6; 10 bases map to TRBD1. Germline V gene sequence: CDR1 MNHEY, CDR2 SMNVEV (reference sequence). The CDR3 is 19 residues long. V lost 6 bases and J lost 3; bases outside the gene matches: 14. CDR3 coding DNA: TGTGCCAGCAGCCAATCCGGGACAGGGGACTTGGGCTATAATTCACCCCTCCACTTT. It translates to CASSQSGTGDLGYNSPLHF.

This clone was observed a few times. The same CDR3 is also encoded by other DNA sequences in this sample. The chain recombines TRBV25-1 with TRBJ1-1; a weak D match, TRBD1 (5 bases). V lost 4 bases and J lost 1, with 16 bases in between. CDR1 is MGHDK, CDR2 SYGVNS, per germline. There are 16 residues in the CDR3. The CDR3 sequence is CASSAQGGKGNTEAFF. The CDR3 coding sequence is TGTGCCAGCAGTGCGCAGGGAGGGAAAGGGAACACTGAAGCTTTCTTT. Together with reference TRBV25-1 and TRBJ1-1, the CDR3 gives the full variable domain: EADIYQTPRYLVIGTGKKITLECSQTMGHDKMYWYQQDPGMELHLIHYSYGVNSTEKGDLSSESTVSRIRTEHFPLTLESARPSHTSQYLCASSAQGGKGNTEAFFGQGTRLTVV.

V gene TRBV4-2 combines with J gene TRBJ2-1; maybe TRBD2 (7 bases). The CDR3 is made up of 16 amino acids. Germline CDR1 and CDR2: LGHNA and YNFKEQ. Trimming pared 0 bases from V and 2 bases from J, leaving 11 bases between. DNA for the CDR3: TGTGCCAGCAGCCAAGATAGGGGGGGGGCCTACAATGAGCAGTTCTTC. Translating it yields CASSQDRGGAYNEQFF.

The V and J genes are TRBV2 and TRBJ2-1, with 9 bases that match TRBD1. The length of the CDR3 is 16 residues. The germline CDR1 and CDR2 sequences are SNHLY and FYNNEI. The V gene end was trimmed by 6 bases and the J gene end by 4 bases; junction bases not matched to a gene: 10. Here the CDR3 reads CASRDGRTGAYNEQFF. The CDR3 bases are TGTGCCAGCAGGGACGGGCGGACAGGGGCGTACAATGAGCAGTTCTTC.

V gene TRBV19 combines with J gene TRBJ2-3; unclear D gene. Germline CDR1 is LNHDA and CDR2 is SQIVND (reference sequence). V was pared by 6 bases and J by 2 bases, with 12 bases between. CDR3 size: 14 residues. The CDR3 reads CASSSGLPTDTQYF. The CDR3 DNA is TGTGCCAGTAGCTCCGGGCTCCCCACAGATACGCAGTATTTT.

V gene TRBV29-1 combines with J gene TRBJ1-1; D is unclear. Germline loops: CDR1 SQVTM, CDR2 ANQGSEA. V was clipped by 3 bases and J by 5 bases, with 10 bases between them. The CDR3 totals 12 residues. The CDR3, as DNA: TGCAGCGTTGATGACGGGCCAACTGAAGCTTTCTTT. It translates to CSVDDGPTEAFF.

The genes are TRBV21-1 and TRBJ2-7; TRBD1 reflects the table's D call only, with no check against the DNA. TRBV21-1 has pseudogene status. The CDR3 totals 19 residues. The CDR3 protein is CASSKDETGALTGTYEQYF. The CDR3 DNA reads as TGTGCCAGCAGCAAAGATGAGACAGGGGCCCTGACTGGAACCTACGAGCAGTACTTC.